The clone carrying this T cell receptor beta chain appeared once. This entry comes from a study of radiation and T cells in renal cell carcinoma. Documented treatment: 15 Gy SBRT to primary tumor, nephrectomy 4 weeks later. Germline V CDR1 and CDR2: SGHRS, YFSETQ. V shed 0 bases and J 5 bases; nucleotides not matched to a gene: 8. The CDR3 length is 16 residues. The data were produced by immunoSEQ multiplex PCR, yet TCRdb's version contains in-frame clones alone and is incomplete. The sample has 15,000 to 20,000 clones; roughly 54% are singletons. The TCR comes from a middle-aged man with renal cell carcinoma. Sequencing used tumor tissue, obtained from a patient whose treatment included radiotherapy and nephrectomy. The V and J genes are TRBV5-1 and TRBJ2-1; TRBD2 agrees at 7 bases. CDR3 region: CASSLGGGSWNNEQFF. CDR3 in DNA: TGCGCCAGCAGCTTGGGAGGCGGGAGTTGGAACAATGAGCAGTTCTTC.